Included here is one T cell receptor (beta chain) sequence, with context. Its cognate antigen is unknown. Sequenced with the Oncomine TCR Beta short-read assay was DNA taken from cultured CD4+ T cells. Genomic DNA extraction was carried out from cultured CD4+ T cells. TCRdb re-derived calls from the PCR reads in MiXCR, one entry per CDR3 protein. The data contain roughly 12,000 distinct CDR3 sequences, around a third of them singletons. This specimen belongs to a study of vaccination and CD4 T cells after COVID-19. Whole-study results and caveats: There were relatively few convalescent patients studied, and there were no early post-infection timepoints.

The treatment denotes: roughly nine-day PBMC culture with coronavirus spike peptide pools or control peptides (ViraFEST assay). Negative selection yielded CD4+ T cells from day-10 cultures. The sequenced sample was CD4+ T cells from blood, cultured in vitro, obtained before SARS-CoV-2 vaccination. The clonotype was recovered from a human donor who received a COVID-19 vaccine.

The CDR3 protein is CASSLGTNDSNQPQHF. The CDR3 DNA reads TGCGCCAGCAGCTTGGGGACAAATGATAGCAATCAGCCCCAGCATTTT. This chain uses TRBV5-1 with TRBJ1-5, with TRBD1 as a possible D gene (5 bases). The length of the CDR3 is 16 residues. In germline, CDR1 is SGHRS, CDR2 YFSETQ. V was trimmed by 0 bases and J by 0 bases, leaving 10 bases between them.